The 2 T cell receptor beta chains reported below all come from one sample, sequenced in a study of regulatory T cells in long-lasting Graves disease. Investigators prepared the TCR beta libraries by applying iRepertoire HTBI primers and Arm-PCR of CDR3 regions. One entry per CDR3 protein, called by TCRdb with MiXCR from the multiplex PCR reads. The repertoire includes 430,000 or so distinct CDR3 sequences, 20% to 25% of them detected once, and roughly an eighth sits in the top ten. Time point: persistent/refractory GD, antithyroid drugs over 5 years with positive TRAb. Preparation of the TCR library used RNA extracted from PBMCs. The source material was peripheral blood mononuclear cells (PBMCs), sampled when the disease was refractory, from a patient treated with antithyroid drugs. The receptors derive from a female donor with Graves disease.

This clonotype was detected ten times or more. This chain links TRBV28 with TRBJ1-5, with D unresolved. Trimming cost V 1 base and J 7 bases, with 14 bases left between them. This CDR3 has 15 residues. In germline, CDR1 is MDHEN, CDR2 SYDVKM. CDR3 protein: CASSLFGREGQPQHF. In DNA form, the CDR3 reads TGTGCCAGCAGTTTATTTGGCCGGGAGGGCCAGCCCCAGCATTTT.

In DNA form, the CDR3 reads TGTGCCAGCAGTTTCCGCGGAATGGGCGAGCAGTTCTTC. Translated: CASSFRGMGEQFF. This rearrangement joins TRBV12-3 or TRBV12-4 to TRBJ2-5; no firm D call. The closer fit of TRBJ2-1 to the DNA end suggests the J call may be wrong. This CDR3 is built from 13 residues.